These T cell receptor beta chains were read from a single sample in a study of cytomegalovirus exposure and HLA in healthy donors. The repertoire was sequenced with immunoSEQ multiplex PCR; TCRdb's copy has only in-frame clones and lacks some. The sample contains 150,000 to 200,000 clones, roughly 80% of which appear only once. The sequencing sample was made of PBMCs. The receptors here all came from a middle-aged man in good health and CMV-seropositive. Each CDR3 is given with its conserved first and last residue. The D gene is left open where the match is weak. Size values are once, few and many counts, or a class for expanded clones, and some rows have none.

CDR3 length | clone size | J gene | D gene | V gene | CDR3 protein | CDR3 DNA
13 | - | TRBJ1-1 | - | TRBV28 | CASRELRSTEAFF | TGTGCCAGCAGGGAACTTAGGAGCACTGAAGCTTTCTTT
14 | - | TRBJ2-2 | TRBD2 | TRBV5-1 | CASSYREAIGELFF | TGCGCCAGCAGCTATCGGGAGGCGATCGGGGAGCTGTTTTTT
15 | - | TRBJ2-7 | - | TRBV6-1 | CASSDWTRGVHEQYF | TGTGCCAGCAGTGACTGGACTAGGGGGGTCCACGAGCAGTACTTC
13 | - | TRBJ2-1 | - | TRBV5-4 | CASSLGERRGFFF | TGTGCCAGCAGCTTGGGCGAACGCCGCGGGTTCTTCTTC
15 | - | TRBJ1-2 | - | TRBV4-1 | CASSQAATANYGYTF | TGCGCCAGCAGCCAAGCCGCGACAGCTAACTATGGCTACACCTTC
14 | - | TRBJ1-2 | - | TRBV7-2 | CASSLAQPQGGYTF | TGTGCCAGCAGCTTAGCACAGCCGCAGGGCGGCTACACCTTC
16 | few | TRBJ2-1 | TRBD2 | TRBV25-1 | CASSLSGASSYNEQFF | TGTGCCAGCAGTCTAAGCGGGGCGAGCTCCTACAATGAGCAGTTCTTC
15 | - | TRBJ2-7 | - | TRBV19 | CASSIEGGFPYEQYF | TGTGCCAGTAGTATTGAGGGGGGGTTCCCCTACGAGCAGTACTTC
16 | - | TRBJ2-1 | TRBD2 | TRBV4-3 | CASSQGPSGRGNEQFF | TGCGCCAGCAGCCAAGGCCCTAGCGGGAGGGGGAATGAGCAGTTCTTC
18 | - | TRBJ2-2 | TRBD1 | TRBV28 | CASTEPQGAIEDTGELFF | TGTGCCAGCACCGAGCCACAGGGGGCAATCGAGGACACCGGGGAGCTGTTTTTT